This T cell receptor (beta chain) originates from a study of blood T cells in healthy people across ages. This clonotype came up a few times. An end of the junction does not agree with germline; a read error may underlie this. Using a J-beta primer mix together with a sample-barcoded 5' primer, a second PCR was run for roughly 6 to 12 cycles. Using its own MiXCR run on the 5' RACE reads, TCRdb lists one record per CDR3 protein. The table includes 1,500,000 or so distinct CDR3 sequences, 35% to 45% detected once. This CDR3 contains 14 residues. Germline V gene data show CDR1 as MNHEY and CDR2 as SMNVEV (reference sequence).

The sequenced sample consisted of blood. The chain employs TRBV27 and TRBJ2-7; the D gene is possibly TRBD2 (6 bases). This receptor was taken from a woman younger than 35 in good health. CDR3 residues: CACRSGLLPYEQYF. The CDR3 nucleotides are TGTGCCTGCAGATCGGGACTGTTACCCTACGAGCAGTACTTC.